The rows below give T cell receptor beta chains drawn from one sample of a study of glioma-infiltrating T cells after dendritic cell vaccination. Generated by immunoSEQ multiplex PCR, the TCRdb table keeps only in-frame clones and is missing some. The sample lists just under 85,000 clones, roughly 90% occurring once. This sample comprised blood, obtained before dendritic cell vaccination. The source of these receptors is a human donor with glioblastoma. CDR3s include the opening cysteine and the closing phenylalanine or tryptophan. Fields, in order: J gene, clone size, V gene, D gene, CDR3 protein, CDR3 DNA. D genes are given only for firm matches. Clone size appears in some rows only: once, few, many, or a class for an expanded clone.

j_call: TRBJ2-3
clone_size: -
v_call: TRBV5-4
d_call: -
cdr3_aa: CASSAGQSSTDTQYF
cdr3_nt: TGTGCCAGCAGCGCAGGACAGTCTAGCACAGATACGCAGTATTTT

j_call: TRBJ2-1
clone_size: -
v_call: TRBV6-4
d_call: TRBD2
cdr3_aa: CASSVFLAGSGEQFF
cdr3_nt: TGTGCCAGCAGTGTTTTCCTAGCGGGCTCCGGGGAGCAGTTCTTC

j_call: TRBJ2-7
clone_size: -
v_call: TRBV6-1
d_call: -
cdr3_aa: CASSEFRSVSYEQYF
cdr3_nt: TGTGCCAGCAGTGAATTCCGGTCGGTCTCCTACGAGCAGTACTTC

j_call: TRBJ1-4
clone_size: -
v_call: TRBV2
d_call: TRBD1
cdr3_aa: CASSGDSVNEKLFF
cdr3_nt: TGTGCCAGCAGTGGGGACAGCGTTAATGAAAAACTGTTTTTT

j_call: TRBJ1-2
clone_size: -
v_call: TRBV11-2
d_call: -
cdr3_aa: CASRGQHRYGYTF
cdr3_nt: TGTGCCAGCAGAGGACAGCATCGGTATGGCTACACCTTC

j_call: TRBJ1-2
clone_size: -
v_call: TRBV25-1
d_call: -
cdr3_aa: CASSHLSDSDYGYTF
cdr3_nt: TGTGCCAGCAGTCACCTATCGGACAGCGACTATGGCTACACCTTC

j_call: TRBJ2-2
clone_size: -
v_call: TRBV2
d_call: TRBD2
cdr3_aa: CASGRLAGGTGELFF
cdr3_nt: TGTGCCAGCGGTAGACTAGCGGGGGGCACCGGGGAGCTGTTTTTT

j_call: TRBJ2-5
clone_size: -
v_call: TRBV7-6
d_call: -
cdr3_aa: CASSFSHQDTQYF
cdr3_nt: TGTGCCAGCAGCTTTAGTCACCAAGATACCCAGTACTTC

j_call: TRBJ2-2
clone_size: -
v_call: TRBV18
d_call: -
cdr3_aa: CASSPNGGELFF
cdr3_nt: TGTGCCAGCTCACCAAACGGCGGGGAGCTGTTTTTT

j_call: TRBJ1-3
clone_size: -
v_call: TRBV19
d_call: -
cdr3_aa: CATGRGYTIYF
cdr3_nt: TGTGCCACCGGCCGGGGTTACACCATATATTTT

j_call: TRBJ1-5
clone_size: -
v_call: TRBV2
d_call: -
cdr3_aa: CASSRQVNQPQHF
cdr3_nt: TGTGCCAGCAGTCGACAGGTTAATCAGCCCCAGCATTTT

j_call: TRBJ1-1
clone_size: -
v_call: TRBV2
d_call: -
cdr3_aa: CASSARRVDFTEAFF
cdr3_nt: TGTGCCAGCAGTGCCCGGAGGGTGGATTTCACTGAAGCTTTCTTT

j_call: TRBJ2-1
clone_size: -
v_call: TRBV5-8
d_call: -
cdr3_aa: CASSFPGTMKQFF
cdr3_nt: TGTGCCAGCAGCTTCCCTGGTACAATGAAGCAGTTCTTC

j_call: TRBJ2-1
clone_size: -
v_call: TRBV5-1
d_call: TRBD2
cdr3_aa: CASSLAGATYGNEQFF
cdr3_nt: TGCGCCAGCAGCTTAGCGGGGGCAACCTACGGGAATGAGCAGTTCTTC

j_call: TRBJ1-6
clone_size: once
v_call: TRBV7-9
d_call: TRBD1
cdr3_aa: CASSLAHRGPSPLHF
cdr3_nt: TGTGCCAGCAGCTTAGCCCACAGGGGACCTTCACCCCTCCACTTT

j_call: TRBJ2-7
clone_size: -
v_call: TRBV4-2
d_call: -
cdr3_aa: CASSQDWSSMYEQYF
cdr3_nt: TGTGCCAGCAGCCAAGATTGGTCTAGCATGTACGAGCAGTACTTC

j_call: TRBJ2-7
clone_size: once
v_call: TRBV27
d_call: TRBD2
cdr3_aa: CASSTLAGGYEQYF
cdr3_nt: TGTGCCAGCAGTACACTAGCGGGAGGGTACGAGCAGTACTTC

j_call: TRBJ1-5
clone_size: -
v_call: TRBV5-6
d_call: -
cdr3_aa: CASSLGQSSQPQHF
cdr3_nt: TGTGCCAGCAGCTTGGGACAGTCGAGTCAGCCCCAGCATTTT

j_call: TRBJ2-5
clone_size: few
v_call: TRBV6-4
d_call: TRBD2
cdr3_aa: CASSEGSGGVGETQYF
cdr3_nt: TGTGCCAGCAGTGAAGGCAGCGGGGGAGTGGGGGAGACCCAGTACTTC

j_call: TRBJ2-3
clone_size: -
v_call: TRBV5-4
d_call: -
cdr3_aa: CASSLGQVGDTQYF
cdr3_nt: TGTGCCAGCAGCTTGGGACAGGTGGGCGATACGCAGTATTTT

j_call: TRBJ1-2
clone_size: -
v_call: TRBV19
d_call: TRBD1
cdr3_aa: CASTSDRGNYGYTF
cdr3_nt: TGTGCCAGTACCTCGGACAGGGGGAACTATGGCTACACCTTC

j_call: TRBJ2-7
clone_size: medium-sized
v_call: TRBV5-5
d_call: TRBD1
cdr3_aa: CASSYAGTGLSYEQYF
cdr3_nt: TGTGCCAGCAGCTACGCAGGGACAGGATTATCCTACGAGCAGTACTTC

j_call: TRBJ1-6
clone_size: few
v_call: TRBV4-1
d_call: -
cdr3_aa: CASSQPFSGNSPLHF
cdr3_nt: TGCGCCAGCAGCCAACCTTTTTCCGGGAATTCACCCCTCCACTTT

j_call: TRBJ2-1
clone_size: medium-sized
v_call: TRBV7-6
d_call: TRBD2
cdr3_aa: CASRPFAPGAGVNNEQFF
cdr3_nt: TGTGCCAGCAGGCCATTCGCGCCAGGAGCGGGGGTAAACAATGAGCAGTTCTTC

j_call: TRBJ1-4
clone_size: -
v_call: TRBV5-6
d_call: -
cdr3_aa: CASSPTLANEKLFF
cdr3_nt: TGTGCCAGCAGCCCGACTCTGGCTAATGAAAAACTGTTTTTT

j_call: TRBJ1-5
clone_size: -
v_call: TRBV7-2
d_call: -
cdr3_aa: CASSLVTGSQPQHF
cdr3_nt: TGTGCCAGCAGCTTAGTTACCGGGAGCCAGCCCCAGCATTTT

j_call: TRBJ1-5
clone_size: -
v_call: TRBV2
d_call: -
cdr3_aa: CASSALVSSNQPQHF
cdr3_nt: TGTGCCAGCAGTGCTCTTGTGAGTAGCAATCAGCCCCAGCATTTT

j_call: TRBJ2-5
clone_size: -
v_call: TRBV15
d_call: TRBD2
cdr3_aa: CATSINGRQQETQYF
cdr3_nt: TGTGCCACCAGCATTAACGGGAGGCAACAAGAGACCCAGTACTTC

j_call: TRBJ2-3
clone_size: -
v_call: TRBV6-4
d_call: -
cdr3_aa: CASSDSPGGTDTQYF
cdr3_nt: TGTGCCAGCAGTGACTCGCCAGGGGGCACAGATACGCAGTATTTT

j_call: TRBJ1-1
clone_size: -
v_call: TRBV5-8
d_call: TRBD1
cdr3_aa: CASSSRDRWSTEAFF
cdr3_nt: TGTGCCAGCAGCTCAAGGGACAGATGGTCCACTGAAGCTTTCTTT

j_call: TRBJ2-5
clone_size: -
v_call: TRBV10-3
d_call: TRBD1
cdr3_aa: CAISEGTGEQETQYF
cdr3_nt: TGTGCCATCAGTGAGGGGACAGGAGAACAAGAGACCCAGTACTTC

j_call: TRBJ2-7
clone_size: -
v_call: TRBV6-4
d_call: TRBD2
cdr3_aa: CASSVAASGALEQYF
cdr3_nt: TGTGCCAGCAGTGTCGCGGCTAGCGGGGCTCTCGAGCAGTACTTC

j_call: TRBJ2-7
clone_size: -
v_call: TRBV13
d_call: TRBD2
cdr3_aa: CASSLGLAAYEQYF
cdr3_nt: TGTGCCAGCAGCTTAGGGCTAGCGGCCTACGAGCAGTACTTC

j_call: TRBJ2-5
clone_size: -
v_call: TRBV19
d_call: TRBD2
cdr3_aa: CARVRGLTDQETQYF
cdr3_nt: TGTGCCAGAGTACGGGGACTAACGGACCAAGAGACCCAGTACTTC

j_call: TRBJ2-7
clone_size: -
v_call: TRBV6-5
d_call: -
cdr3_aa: CASPGLRDKTYEQYF
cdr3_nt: TGTGCCAGCCCGGGGCTAAGGGACAAGACCTACGAGCAGTACTTC

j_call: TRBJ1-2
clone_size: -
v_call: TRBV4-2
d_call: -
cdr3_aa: CASSQDWGEWRGYTF
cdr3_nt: TGTGCCAGCAGCCAAGATTGGGGGGAATGGCGTGGCTACACCTTC

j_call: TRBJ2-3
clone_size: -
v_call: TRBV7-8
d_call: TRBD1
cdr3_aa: CASSSGQGPDTQYF
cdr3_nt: TGTGCCAGCAGCTCTGGACAGGGCCCAGATACGCAGTATTTT

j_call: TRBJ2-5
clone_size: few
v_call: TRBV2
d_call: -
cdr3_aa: CASSLATQETQYF
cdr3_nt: TGTGCCAGCAGTTTGGCAACCCAAGAGACCCAGTACTTC

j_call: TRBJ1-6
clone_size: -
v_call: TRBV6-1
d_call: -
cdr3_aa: CASSDGGQGRSPLHF
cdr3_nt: TGTGCCAGCAGTGACGGGGGTCAGGGCCGGTCACCCCTCCACTTT

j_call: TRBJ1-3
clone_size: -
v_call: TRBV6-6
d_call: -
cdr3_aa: CASTPQPGSSGNTIYF
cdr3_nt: TGTGCCAGCACCCCTCAACCCGGGAGTTCTGGAAACACCATATATTTT

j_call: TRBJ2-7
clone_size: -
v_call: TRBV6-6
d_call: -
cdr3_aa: CASSPTLEEEQYF
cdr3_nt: TGTGCCAGCAGTCCCACCCTCGAGGAGGAGCAGTACTTC

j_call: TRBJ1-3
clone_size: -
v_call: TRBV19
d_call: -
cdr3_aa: CASRPGRVSGNTIYF
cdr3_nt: TGTGCCAGTAGGCCGGGCAGGGTCTCTGGAAACACCATATATTTT

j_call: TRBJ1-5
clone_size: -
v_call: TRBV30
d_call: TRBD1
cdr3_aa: CAWSSGQGDQPQHF
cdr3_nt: TGTGCCTGGAGTTCAGGACAGGGAGATCAGCCCCAGCATTTT

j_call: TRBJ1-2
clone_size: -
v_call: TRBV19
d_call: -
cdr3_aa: CASSVKNARETF
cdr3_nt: TGTGCCAGTAGTGTAAAGAACGCTAGGGAGACCTTC

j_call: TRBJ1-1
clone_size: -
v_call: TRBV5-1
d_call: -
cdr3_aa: CASSLGEHGGEAFF
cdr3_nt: TGCGCCAGCAGCTTGGGGGAGCATGGCGGTGAAGCTTTCTTT